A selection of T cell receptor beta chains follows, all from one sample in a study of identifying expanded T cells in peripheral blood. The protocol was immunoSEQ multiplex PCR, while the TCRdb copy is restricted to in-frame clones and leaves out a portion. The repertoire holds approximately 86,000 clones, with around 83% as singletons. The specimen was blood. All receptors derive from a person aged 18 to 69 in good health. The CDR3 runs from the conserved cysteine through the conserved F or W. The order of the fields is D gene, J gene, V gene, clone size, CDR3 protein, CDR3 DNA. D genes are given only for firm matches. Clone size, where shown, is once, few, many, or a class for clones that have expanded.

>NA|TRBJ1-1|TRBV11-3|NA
CASSLGRTRDTEAFF
TGTGCCAGCAGCTTAGGGAGGACCAGGGACACTGAAGCTTTCTTT
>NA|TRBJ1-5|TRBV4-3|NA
CASSQDLRAQPQHF
TGCGCCAGCAGCCAAGATCTGAGGGCCCAGCCCCAGCATTTT
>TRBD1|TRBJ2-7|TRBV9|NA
CASSAEGRGQDEQYF
TGTGCCAGCAGCGCCGAGGGTAGGGGGCAGGACGAGCAGTACTTC
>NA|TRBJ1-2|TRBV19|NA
CASSHRTDRYGYTF
TGTGCCAGTAGCCACCGGACGGACCGCTATGGCTACACCTTC
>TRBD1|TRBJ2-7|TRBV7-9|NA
CASSLTGTGASEQYF
TGTGCCAGCAGCTTAACCGGGACAGGGGCATCCGAGCAGTACTTC
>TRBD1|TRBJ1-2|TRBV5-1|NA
CASSMQGGPYGYTF
TGCGCCAGTAGCATGCAGGGGGGGCCTTATGGCTACACCTTC
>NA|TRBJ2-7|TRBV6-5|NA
CASSYSGPVTYEQYF
TGTGCCAGCAGTTACTCGGGGCCAGTTACATACGAGCAGTACTTC
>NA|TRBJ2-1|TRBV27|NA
CASSRSPYNEQFF
TGTGCCAGTTCGAGGTCTCCCTACAATGAGCAGTTCTTC
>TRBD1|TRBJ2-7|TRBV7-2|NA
CASSLTPGQGAYEQYF
TGTGCCAGCAGCTTAACCCCTGGACAGGGGGCTTACGAGCAGTACTTC
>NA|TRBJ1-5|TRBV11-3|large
CASSLTGPLSGHPNQPQHF
TGTGCCAGCAGCCTTACGGGACCTCTAAGTGGGCACCCCAATCAGCCCCAGCATTTT
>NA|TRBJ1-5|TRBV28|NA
CASQRPRGDNQPQHF
TGTGCCAGCCAACGGCCACGTGGGGACAATCAGCCCCAGCATTTT
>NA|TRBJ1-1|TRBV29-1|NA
CSVVVPGTRERTEAFF
TGCAGCGTTGTAGTTCCGGGGACTAGGGAAAGGACTGAAGCTTTCTTT
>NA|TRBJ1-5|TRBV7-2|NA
CASSTQGGGQPQHF
TGTGCCAGCAGCACCCAGGGCGGGGGACAGCCCCAGCATTTT
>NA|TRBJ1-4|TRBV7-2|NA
CASSPGRRILSGEKLFF
TGTGCCAGCAGCCCTGGGAGAAGGATCCTTTCTGGTGAAAAACTGTTTTTT
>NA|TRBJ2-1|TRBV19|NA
CASSTSGVLDYNEQFF
TGTGCCAGTAGTACCTCAGGGGTTTTAGACTACAATGAGCAGTTCTTC
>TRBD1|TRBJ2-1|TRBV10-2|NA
CASKDLTGAYNEQFF
TGCGCCAGCAAAGACCTGACAGGGGCCTACAATGAGCAGTTCTTC
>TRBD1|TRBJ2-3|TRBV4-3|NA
CASSHLPGQGTDTQYF
TGCGCCAGCAGCCATCTCCCGGGACAGGGCACAGATACGCAGTATTTT
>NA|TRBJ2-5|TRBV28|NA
CASSPPRGPQEAQYF
TGTGCCAGCAGCCCCCCCCGGGGACCGCAAGAGGCCCAGTACTTC
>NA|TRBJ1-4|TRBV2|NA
CASRQPLVEKLFF
TGTGCCAGCAGACAACCCCTCGTTGAGAAACTGTTTTTT
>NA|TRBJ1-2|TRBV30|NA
CAWSGLGNYGYTF
TGTGCCTGGAGTGGGCTGGGTAACTATGGCTACACCTTC
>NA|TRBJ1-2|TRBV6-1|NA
CASSEYWLPESEGVGYTF
TGTGCCAGCAGTGAGTACTGGCTTCCCGAGTCGGAAGGCGTCGGCTACACCTTC
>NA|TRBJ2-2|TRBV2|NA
CASTPSGTANTGELFF
TGTGCCAGCACTCCGTCGGGGACCGCGAACACCGGGGAGCTGTTTTTT
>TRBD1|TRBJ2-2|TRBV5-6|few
CASSPGQGASWELFF
TGTGCCAGCAGCCCCGGACAGGGGGCGAGCTGGGAGCTGTTTTTT
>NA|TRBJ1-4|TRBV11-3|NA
CASSPGRGRGEKLFF
TGTGCCAGCAGCCCAGGCAGGGGCAGAGGTGAAAAACTGTTTTTT
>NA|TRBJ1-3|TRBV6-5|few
CASSQTGKLRNTIYF
TGTGCCAGCAGCCAAACAGGGAAACTCAGAAACACCATATATTTT
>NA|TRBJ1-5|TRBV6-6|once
CASSFSRLSNQPQHF
TGTGCCAGCAGTTTTTCCCGACTTAGCAATCAGCCCCAGCATTTT
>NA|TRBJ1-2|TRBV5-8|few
CASSSGRVTYGYTF
TGTGCCAGCAGCAGTGGACGGGTTACCTATGGCTACACCTTC
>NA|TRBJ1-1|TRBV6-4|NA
CASRMAATGPNTEAFF
TGTGCCAGCAGGATGGCCGCGACAGGCCCAAACACTGAAGCTTTCTTT
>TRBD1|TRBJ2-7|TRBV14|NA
CASSPFGQGTGEQYF
TGTGCCAGCAGCCCTTTCGGACAGGGCACGGGTGAGCAGTACTTC
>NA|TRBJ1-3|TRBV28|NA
CASRVNPAGNTIYF
TGTGCCAGCAGGGTCAACCCGGCAGGAAACACCATATATTTT
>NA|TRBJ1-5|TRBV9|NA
CASSVGSNQPQHF
TGTGCCAGCAGCGTAGGTTCGAATCAGCCCCAGCATTTT
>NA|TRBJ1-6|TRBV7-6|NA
CASSPTGSHSPLHF
TGTGCCAGCAGCCCGACAGGTAGTCATTCACCCCTCCACTTT
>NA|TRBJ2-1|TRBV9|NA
CASSAWPGPIGNEQFF
TGTGCCAGCAGCGCCTGGCCGGGGCCCATAGGGAATGAGCAGTTCTTC
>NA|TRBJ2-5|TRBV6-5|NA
CASSYLGLETQYF
TGTGCCAGCAGTTACTTAGGCCTGGAGACCCAGTACTTC
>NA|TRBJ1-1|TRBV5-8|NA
CASSTDSNTEAFF
TGTGCCAGCAGCACGGACAGCAACACTGAAGCTTTCTTT
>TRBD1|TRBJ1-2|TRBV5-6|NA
CASSTDRAYGYTF
TGTGCCAGCAGCACGGACAGGGCCTATGGCTACACCTTC
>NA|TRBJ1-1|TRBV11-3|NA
CASSLYDTEAFF
TGTGCCAGCAGCTTATATGACACTGAAGCTTTCTTT
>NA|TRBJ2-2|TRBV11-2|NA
CASSRTVSTGELFF
TGTGCCAGCAGCCGGACAGTTTCCACCGGGGAGCTGTTTTTT
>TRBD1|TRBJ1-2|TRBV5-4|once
CASSSTGNADYGYTF
TGTGCCAGCAGCTCGACAGGGAATGCTGACTATGGCTACACCTTC
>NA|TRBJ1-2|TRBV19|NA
CASFKGNGYTF
TGTGCCAGTTTCAAGGGGAATGGCTACACCTTC
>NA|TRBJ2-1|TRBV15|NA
CATSRDRGAYNEQFF
TGTGCCACCAGCAGAGACAGGGGAGCCTACAATGAGCAGTTCTTC
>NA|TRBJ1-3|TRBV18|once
CASSSTGIPIVSGNTIYF
TGTGCCAGCTCATCGACCGGGATACCAATTGTCTCTGGAAACACCATATATTTT
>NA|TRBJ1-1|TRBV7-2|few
CASSFRQGAGKIEAFF
TGTGCCAGCAGCTTTCGGCAGGGCGCCGGGAAAATTGAAGCTTTCTTT
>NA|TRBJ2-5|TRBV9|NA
CASSASPQQTQETQYF
TGTGCCAGCAGCGCCAGCCCCCAGCAGACCCAAGAGACCCAGTACTTC
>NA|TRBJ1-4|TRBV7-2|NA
CASSSLPLGDKLFF
TGTGCCAGCAGCTCTCTCCCGCTCGGGGATAAACTGTTTTTT
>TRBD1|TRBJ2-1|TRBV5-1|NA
CASSLAGVGTGLYNEQFF
TGCGCCAGCAGCTTGGCCGGGGTTGGGACAGGTCTCTACAATGAGCAGTTCTTC
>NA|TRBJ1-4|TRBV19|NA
CASSIDSQGRNNEKLFF
TGTGCCAGTAGTATAGATTCCCAGGGGCGAAATAATGAAAAACTGTTTTTT
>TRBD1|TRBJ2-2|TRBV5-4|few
CASSFPQQGYNTGELFF
TGTGCCAGCAGCTTTCCCCAACAGGGGTACAACACCGGGGAGCTGTTTTTT
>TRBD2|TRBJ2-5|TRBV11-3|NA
CASSREGSSVTQYF
TGTGCCAGCAGCCGGGAGGGTTCCAGTGTGACCCAGTACTTC
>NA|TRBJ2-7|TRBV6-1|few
CASTFWDPSSYEQYF
TGTGCCAGCACTTTTTGGGACCCTAGCTCCTACGAGCAGTACTTC
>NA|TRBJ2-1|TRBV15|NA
CATSRVGTGNNEQFF
TGTGCCACCAGCAGAGTGGGGACCGGGAACAATGAGCAGTTCTTC
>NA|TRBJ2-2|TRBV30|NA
CAWGVNTGELFF
TGTGCCTGGGGCGTAAACACCGGGGAGCTGTTTTTT
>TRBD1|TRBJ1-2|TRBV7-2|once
CASSLRPGGGNGYTF
TGTGCCAGCAGCTTACGTCCAGGGGGCGGGAATGGCTACACCTTC
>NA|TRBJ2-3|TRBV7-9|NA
CASSLSSDTQYF
TGTGCCAGCAGCTTAAGCTCAGATACGCAGTATTTT
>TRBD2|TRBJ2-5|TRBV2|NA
CAVGGDKETQYF
TGTGCCGTGGGGGGGGATAAGGAGACCCAGTACTTC
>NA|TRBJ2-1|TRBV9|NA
CASSVGYSRGFNEQFF
TGTGCCAGCAGCGTAGGGTATAGCAGGGGTTTTAATGAGCAGTTCTTC